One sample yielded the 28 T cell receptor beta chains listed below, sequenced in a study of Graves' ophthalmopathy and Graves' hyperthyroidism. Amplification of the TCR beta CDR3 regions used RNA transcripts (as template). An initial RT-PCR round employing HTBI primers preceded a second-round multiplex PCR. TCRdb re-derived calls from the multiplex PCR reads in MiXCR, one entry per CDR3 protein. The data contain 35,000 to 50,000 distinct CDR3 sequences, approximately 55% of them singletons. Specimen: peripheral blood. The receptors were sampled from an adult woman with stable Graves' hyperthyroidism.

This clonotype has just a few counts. CDR3 loop: CASSLGQGFSPLHF. The CDR3 DNA follows: TGTGCCAGCAGCTTAGGGCAGGGGTTTTCACCCCTCCACTTT. The chain uses TRBV7-2 and TRBJ1-6, with D perhaps TRBD1 (6 bases). Trimming pared 1 base from V and 9 bases from J, leaving 10 bases between. CDR1 is SGHTA, CDR2 FQGNSA, per germline. This CDR3 is 14 amino acids long.

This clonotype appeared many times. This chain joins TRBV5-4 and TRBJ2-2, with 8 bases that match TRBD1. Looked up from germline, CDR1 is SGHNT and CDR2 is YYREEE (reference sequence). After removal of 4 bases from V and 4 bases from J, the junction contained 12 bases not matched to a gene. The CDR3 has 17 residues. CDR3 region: CASSLPGGARPTGELFF. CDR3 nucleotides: TGTGCCAGCAGCCTTCCAGGGGGCGCAAGGCCCACCGGGGAGCTGTTTTTT. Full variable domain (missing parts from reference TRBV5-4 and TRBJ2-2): ETGVTQSPTHLIKTRGQQVTLRCSSQSGHNTVSWYQQALGQGPQFIFQYYREEENGRGNFPPRFSGLQFPNYSSELNVNALELDDSALYLCASSLPGGARPTGELFFGEGSRLTVL.

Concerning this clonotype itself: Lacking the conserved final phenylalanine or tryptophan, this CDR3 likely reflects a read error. DNA for the CDR3: TGTGCCAGCAGCCAAGCCATGATACAGGGTGAGCAGTACCTC. Protein product: CASSQAMIQGEQYL. The chain couples TRBV7-3 to TRBJ2-7; possibly TRBD1 for D (6 bases). The CDR3 spans 14 residues. Germline assignment: CDR1 SGHTA and CDR2 FQGTGA. With 5 bases removed from V and 7 bases from J, the gap between germline ends came to 18 bases.

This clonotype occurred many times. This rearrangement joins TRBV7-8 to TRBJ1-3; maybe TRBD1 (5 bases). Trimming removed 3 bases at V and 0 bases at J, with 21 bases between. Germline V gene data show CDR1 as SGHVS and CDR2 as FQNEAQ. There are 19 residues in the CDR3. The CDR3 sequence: CASSFKEYRDPGSGNTIYF. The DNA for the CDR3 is TGTGCCAGCAGCTTCAAGGAATACCGGGACCCGGGCTCTGGAAACACCATATATTTT.

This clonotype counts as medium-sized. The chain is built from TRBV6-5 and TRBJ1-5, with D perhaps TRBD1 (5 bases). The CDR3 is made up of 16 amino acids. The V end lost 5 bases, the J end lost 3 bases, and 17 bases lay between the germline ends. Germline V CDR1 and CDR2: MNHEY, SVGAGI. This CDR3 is CASSPQGSGVNQPQHF. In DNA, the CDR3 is TGTGCCAGCAGTCCTCAGGGTAGTGGGGTCAATCAGCCCCAGCATTTT.

CDR3 residues: CSASFGTSGRAVETQYF. The CDR3 bases are TGCAGTGCCTCTTTTGGGACTAGCGGGAGGGCCGTAGAGACCCAGTACTTC. The rearrangement joins TRBV20-1 to TRBJ2-5; 16 nucleotides match TRBD2. J was trimmed by 4 bases and V by 6 bases; bases with no gene match: 11. The germline gives CDR1 DFQATT, CDR2 SNEGSKA (reference sequence). The CDR3 has 17 amino acids.

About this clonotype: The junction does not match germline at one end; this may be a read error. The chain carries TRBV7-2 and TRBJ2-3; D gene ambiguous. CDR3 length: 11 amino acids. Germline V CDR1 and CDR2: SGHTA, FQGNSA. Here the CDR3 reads CASGSVETQYF. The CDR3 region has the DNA TGTGCCAGCGGCTCCGTGGAAACGCAGTACTTT.

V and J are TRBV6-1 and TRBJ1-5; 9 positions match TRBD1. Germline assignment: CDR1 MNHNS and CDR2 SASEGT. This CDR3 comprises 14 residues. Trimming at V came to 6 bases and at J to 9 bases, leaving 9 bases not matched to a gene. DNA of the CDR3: TGTGCCAGCAGACAGGGGACAGGGTATACGCCCCAGCATTTT. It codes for CASRQGTGYTPQHF.

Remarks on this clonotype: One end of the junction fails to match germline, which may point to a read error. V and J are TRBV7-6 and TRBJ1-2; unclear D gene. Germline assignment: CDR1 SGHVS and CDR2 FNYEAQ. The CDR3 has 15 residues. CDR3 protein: CASSLEAVPPYGYTF. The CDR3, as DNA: TGCGCCAGCAGCTTAGAAGCAGTCCCTCCCTATGGCTACACCTTC.

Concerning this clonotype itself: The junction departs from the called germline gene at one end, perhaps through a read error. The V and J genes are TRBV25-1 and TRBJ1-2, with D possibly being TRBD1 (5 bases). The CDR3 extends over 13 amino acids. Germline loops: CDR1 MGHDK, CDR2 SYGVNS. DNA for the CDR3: TGTGCCAGCGGTTTGGGGACTAACTATGGCAACGCCTTC. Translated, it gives CASGLGTNYGNAF.

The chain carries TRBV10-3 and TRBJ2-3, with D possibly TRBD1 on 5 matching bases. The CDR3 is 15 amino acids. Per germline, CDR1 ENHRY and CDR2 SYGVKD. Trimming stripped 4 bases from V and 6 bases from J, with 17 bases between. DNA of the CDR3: TGTGCCATCAGTGGTTGGGGCACCTTGGGGGATACGCAGTATTTT. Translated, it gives CAISGWGTLGDTQYF.

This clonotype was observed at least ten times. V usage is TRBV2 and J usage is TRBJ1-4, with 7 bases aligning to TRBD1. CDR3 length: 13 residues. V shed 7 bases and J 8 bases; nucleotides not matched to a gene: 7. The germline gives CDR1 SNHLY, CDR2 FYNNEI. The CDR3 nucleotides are TGTGCCAGCACCCTCGACAGGGAGGAAAAACTGTTTTTT. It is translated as CASTLDREEKLFF.

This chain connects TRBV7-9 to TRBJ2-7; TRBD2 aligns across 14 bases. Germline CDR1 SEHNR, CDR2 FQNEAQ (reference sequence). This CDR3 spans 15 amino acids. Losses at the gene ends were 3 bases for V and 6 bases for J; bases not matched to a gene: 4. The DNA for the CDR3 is TGTGCCAGCAGCTTGGCAGGGACTAGCGGGAGCGAGCAGTACTTC. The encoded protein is CASSLAGTSGSEQYF.

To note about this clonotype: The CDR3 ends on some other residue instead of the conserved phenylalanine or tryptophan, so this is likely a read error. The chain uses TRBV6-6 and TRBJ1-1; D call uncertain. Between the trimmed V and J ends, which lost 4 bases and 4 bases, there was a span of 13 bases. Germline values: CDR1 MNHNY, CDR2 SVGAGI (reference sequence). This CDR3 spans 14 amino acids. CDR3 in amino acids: CASSLGRVSTEAFL. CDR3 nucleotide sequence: TGTGCCAGCAGTTTAGGACGGGTGAGCACTGAAGCTTTCCTT.

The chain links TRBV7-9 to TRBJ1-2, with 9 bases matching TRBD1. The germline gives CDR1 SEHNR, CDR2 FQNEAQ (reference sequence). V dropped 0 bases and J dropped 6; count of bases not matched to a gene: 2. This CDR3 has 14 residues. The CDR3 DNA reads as TGTGCCAGCAGCTTAGCCACAGGGGGCGATGGCTACACCTTC. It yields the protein CASSLATGGDGYTF.

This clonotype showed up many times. CDR3 DNA: TGTGCCAGCAGCGTAAATAGCGGGAGAGCCTACGAGCAGTACTTC. Amino acids: CASSVNSGRAYEQYF. The genes are TRBV9 and TRBJ2-7, with 9 bases identical to TRBD2. The germline gives CDR1 SGDLS, CDR2 YYNGEE. The CDR3 runs 15 residues. Unmatched junction bases numbered 4, after V lost 1 base and J lost 2 bases.

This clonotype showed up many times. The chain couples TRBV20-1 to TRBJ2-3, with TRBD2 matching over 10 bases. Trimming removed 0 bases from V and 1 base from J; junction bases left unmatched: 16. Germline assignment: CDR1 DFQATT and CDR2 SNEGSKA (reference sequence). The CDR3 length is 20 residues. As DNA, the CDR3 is TGCAGTGCTAGAGATAGGGTAGCGGGAGGACTACTACATGGCACAGATACGCAGTATTTT. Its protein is CSARDRVAGGLLHGTDTQYF.

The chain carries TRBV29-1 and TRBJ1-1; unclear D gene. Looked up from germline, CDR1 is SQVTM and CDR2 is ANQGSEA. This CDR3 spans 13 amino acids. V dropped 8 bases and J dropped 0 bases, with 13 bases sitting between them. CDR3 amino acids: CSSTRIMNTEAFF. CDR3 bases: TGCAGCTCCACCAGGATCATGAACACTGAAGCTTTCTTT.

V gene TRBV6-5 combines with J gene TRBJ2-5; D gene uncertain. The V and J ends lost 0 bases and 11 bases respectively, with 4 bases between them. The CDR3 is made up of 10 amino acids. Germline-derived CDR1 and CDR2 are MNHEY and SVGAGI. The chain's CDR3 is CASSYSRQYF. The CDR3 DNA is TGTGCCAGCAGTTACTCGAGACAGTACTTC.

The CDR3 DNA follows: TGCAGCGGTGGGACAGGGGGCACTGAAGCTTTCTTT. Translation: CSGGTGGTEAFF. The rearrangement uses TRBV29-1 and TRBJ1-1, with 11 bases that match TRBD1. The germline V gene encodes CDR1 SQVTM and CDR2 ANQGSEA. Trimming took 7 bases from V and 4 from J; bases not matched to a gene: 2. This CDR3 has 12 amino acids.

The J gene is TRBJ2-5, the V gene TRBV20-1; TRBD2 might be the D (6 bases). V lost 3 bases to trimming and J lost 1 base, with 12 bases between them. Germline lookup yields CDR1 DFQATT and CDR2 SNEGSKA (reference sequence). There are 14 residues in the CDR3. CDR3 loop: CSASPAGSQETQYF. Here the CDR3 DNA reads TGCAGTGCTAGCCCAGCGGGCAGCCAAGAGACCCAGTACTTC.

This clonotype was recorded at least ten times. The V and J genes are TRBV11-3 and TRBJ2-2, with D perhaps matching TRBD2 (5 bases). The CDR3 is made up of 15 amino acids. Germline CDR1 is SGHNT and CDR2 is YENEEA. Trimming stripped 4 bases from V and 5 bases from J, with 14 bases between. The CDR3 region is CASSSRSGPTGELFF. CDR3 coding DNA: TGTGCCAGCAGCTCCCGAAGCGGCCCGACCGGGGAGCTGTTTTTT.

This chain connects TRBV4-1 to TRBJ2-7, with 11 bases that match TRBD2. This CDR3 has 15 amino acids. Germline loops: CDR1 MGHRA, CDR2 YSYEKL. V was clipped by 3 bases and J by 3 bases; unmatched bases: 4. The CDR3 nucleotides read TGCGCCAGCAGCCAGGCCGGGACTAGCGGCTACGAGCAGTACTTC. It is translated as CASSQAGTSGYEQYF.

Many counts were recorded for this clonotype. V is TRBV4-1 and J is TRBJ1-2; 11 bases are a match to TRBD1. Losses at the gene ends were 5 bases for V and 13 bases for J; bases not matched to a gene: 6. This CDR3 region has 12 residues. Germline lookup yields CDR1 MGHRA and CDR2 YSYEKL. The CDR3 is CASSNGQGAFTF. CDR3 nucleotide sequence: TGCGCCAGCAGCAACGGACAGGGGGCGTTCACCTTC.

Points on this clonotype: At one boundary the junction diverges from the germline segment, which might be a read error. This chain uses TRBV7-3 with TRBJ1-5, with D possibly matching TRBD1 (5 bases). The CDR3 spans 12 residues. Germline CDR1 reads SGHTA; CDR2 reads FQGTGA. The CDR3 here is CASSQGDQPQHF. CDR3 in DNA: TGCGCCAGCAGCCAAGGGGATCAGCCCCAGCATTTT.

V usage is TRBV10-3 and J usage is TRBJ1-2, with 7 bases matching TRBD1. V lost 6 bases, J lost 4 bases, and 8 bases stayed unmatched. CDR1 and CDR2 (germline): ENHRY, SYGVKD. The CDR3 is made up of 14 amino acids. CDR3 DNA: TGTGCCATCAGCGAACGGGACAGCCTCTATGGCTACACCTTC. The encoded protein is CAISERDSLYGYTF.

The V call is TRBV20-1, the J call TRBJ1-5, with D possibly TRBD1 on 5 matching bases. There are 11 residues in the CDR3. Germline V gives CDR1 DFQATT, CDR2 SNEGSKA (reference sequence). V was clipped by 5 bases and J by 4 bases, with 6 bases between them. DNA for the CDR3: TGCAGTGCTGCAGGGAATCAGCCCCAGCATTTT. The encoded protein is CSAAGNQPQHF.

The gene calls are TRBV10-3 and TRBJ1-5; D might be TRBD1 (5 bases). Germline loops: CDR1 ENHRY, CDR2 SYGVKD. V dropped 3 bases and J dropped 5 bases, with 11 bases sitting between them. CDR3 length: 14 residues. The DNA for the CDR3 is TGTGCCATCAGTGAAGGGACCGGCTATCAGCCCCAGCATTTT. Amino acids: CAISEGTGYQPQHF.